This passage covers 21 T cell receptor beta chains from one sample sequenced in a study of T cell changes during pregnancy in multiple sclerosis. Sequencing was performed with immunoSEQ multiplex PCR; in TCRdb, only in-frame clones are kept and a portion is missing. Of around 74,000 clones listed, about 85% are singletons. The source material was peripheral blood, sampled before pregnancy. The receptors here all came from a female donor with multiple sclerosis, enrolled in a pregnancy study.

The CDR3 region is CASSLGRVDSPLHF. DNA of the CDR3: TGTGCCAGCAGCTTAGGCAGGGTAGATTCACCCCTCCACTTT. This sequence joins TRBV7-3 and TRBJ1-6; perhaps TRBD1 as D (5 bases). Germline values: CDR1 SGHTA, CDR2 FQGTGA. The V end was cut by 2 bases, the J end by 8 bases, with 10 bases between. The CDR3 spans 14 residues.

The V call is TRBV19, the J call TRBJ2-2, with D possibly TRBD2 on 7 matching bases. CDR1 and CDR2 from the germline V gene are LNHDA and SQIVND (reference sequence). The length of the CDR3 is 15 residues. V lost 4 bases and J lost 3, with 12 bases in between. The CDR3 here is CASSRGGGHTGELFF. The CDR3, as DNA: TGTGCCAGTAGTAGGGGGGGCGGACACACCGGGGAGCTGTTTTTT.

This chain uses TRBV2 with TRBJ2-3; weak D call: TRBD2 (6 bases). Trimming stripped 7 bases from V and 6 bases from J, with 14 bases between. This CDR3 has 13 residues. Germline assignment: CDR1 SNHLY and CDR2 FYNNEI. The CDR3 loop reads CASNGGIQDTQYF. The CDR3 DNA is TGTGCCAGCAATGGCGGGATCCAGGATACGCAGTATTTT.

This chain uses TRBV9 with TRBJ1-6; TRBD1 matches at 7 bases. CDR3 length: 16 amino acids. Germline values: CDR1 SGDLS, CDR2 YYNGEE. J was trimmed by 7 bases and V by 3 bases; bases with no gene match: 10. The DNA for the CDR3 is TGTGCCAGCAGCGCGATAGGGACAGAGGGGAATTCACCCCTCCACTTT. Translated: CASSAIGTEGNSPLHF.

The chain recombines TRBV27 with TRBJ1-1, with no clear D. Trimming took 7 bases from V and 7 from J, leaving 10 bases between them. The CDR3 has 11 residues. Per germline, CDR1 MNHEY and CDR2 SMNVEV (reference sequence). The CDR3 nucleotides read TGTGCCAGCAAGAGGGAGGATGAAGCTTTCTTT. Amino acid sequence: CASKREDEAFF.

This clone was observed once. This chain uses TRBV6-6 with TRBJ2-1; D perhaps matches TRBD2 (5 bases). The CDR3 has 12 amino acids. Trimming took off 7 bases at V and 3 bases at J, with 7 bases between the two ends. Germline loops: CDR1 MNHNY, CDR2 SVGAGI (reference sequence). Written as DNA, the CDR3 is TGTGCCAGCACCCGGGACTACAATGAGCAGTTCTTC. As protein: CASTRDYNEQFF.

The V and J genes are TRBV30 and TRBJ2-3, with 7 bases matching TRBD1. With 7 bases clipped from V and 4 bases from J, the junction kept 11 bases outside the gene matches. The CDR3 is 14 amino acids. The germline V gene encodes CDR1 GTSNPN and CDR2 SVGIG (reference sequence). CDR3 DNA sequence: TGTGCCTCGAACAGGGGTTCGTGGGCAGATACGCAGTATTTT. It is translated as CASNRGSWADTQYF.

The chain recombines TRBV13 with TRBJ2-5; 7 nucleotides agree with TRBD1. This CDR3 is built from 15 residues. J was trimmed by 2 bases and V by 5 bases; bases with no gene match: 8. Germline assignment: CDR1 PRHDT and CDR2 FYEKMQ (reference sequence). CDR3 sequence (DNA): TGTGCCAGCAGCCGTGGGACAGTGGGTCAAGAGACCCAGTACTTC. The encoded protein is CASSRGTVGQETQYF.

The CDR3 coding sequence is TGTGCCAGCTCACCACCGTATGCAGGGGAAAATGGCTACACCTTC. The encoded protein is CASSPPYAGENGYTF. The V and J genes are TRBV18 and TRBJ1-2; possibly TRBD1 for D (6 bases). There are 15 residues in the CDR3. The ends were cut back, 0 bases at V and 6 bases at J, with 14 bases in the middle. Germline lookup yields CDR1 KGHSH and CDR2 LQKENI.

This clone was observed a single time. The V gene is TRBV27, the J gene TRBJ1-4, with D unclear. The germline V gene encodes CDR1 MNHEY and CDR2 SMNVEV (reference sequence). Between the trimmed V and J ends, which lost 5 bases and 2 bases, there was a span of 9 bases. CDR3 length: 14 residues. The CDR3 is CASSRGYTNEKLFF. For the CDR3, the DNA is TGTGCCAGCAGTCGGGGATATACTAATGAAAAACTGTTTTTT. The full variable domain, rest sourced from reference TRBV27 and TRBJ1-4, is EAQVTQNPRYLITVTGKKLTVTCSQNMNHEYMSWYRQDPGLGLRQIYYSMNVEVTDKGDVPEGYKVSRKEKRNFPLILESPSPNQTSLYFCASSRGYTNEKLFFGSGTQLSVL.

V and J are TRBV9 and TRBJ1-1; 8 bases align to TRBD1. The CDR3 extends over 16 amino acids. The J segment lost 0 bases and the V segment lost 5 bases, leaving 9 bases of the junction unmatched. The germline V gene has CDR1 SGDLS and CDR2 YYNGEE. The CDR3 region has the DNA TGTGCCAGCAGTCCTACCACACAGGGGGTGAACACTGAAGCTTTCTTT. It yields the protein CASSPTTQGVNTEAFF.

The chain is built from TRBV25-1 and TRBJ2-7; D gene ambiguous. V lost 5 bases, J lost 3 bases, and 14 bases lay in between. CDR1 is MGHDK, CDR2 SYGVNS, per germline. The length of the CDR3 is 14 residues. The CDR3 here is CASSWAGSYYEQYF. The CDR3 coding sequence is TGTGCCAGCAGTTGGGCAGGCTCATACTACGAGCAGTACTTC.

This clone was counted only a few times. V and J are TRBV19 and TRBJ1-4, with TRBD1 as a possible D gene (5 bases). Germline V lookup: CDR1 LNHDA, CDR2 SQIVND (reference sequence). The CDR3 is 15 residues long. V was pared by 5 bases and J by 0 bases, with 10 bases between. CDR3 amino acids: CASSGHTATNEKLFF. In nucleotides, the CDR3 is TGTGCCAGTAGTGGACACACGGCAACTAATGAAAAACTGTTTTTT.

The rearrangement uses TRBV27 and TRBJ1-5; tentative D call: TRBD1 (6 bases). The CDR3 sequence is 17 residues long. From germline, CDR1 is MNHEY and CDR2 SMNVEV (reference sequence). V dropped 8 bases and J dropped 4 bases, with 24 bases sitting between them. The CDR3 DNA sequence: TGTGCCAGCTCAGATTTAGCGTCGGCAGGGGCTAATCAGCCCCAGCATTTT. It encodes CASSDLASAGANQPQHF.

V and J are TRBV6-5 and TRBJ1-5, with D possibly matching TRBD1 (5 bases). The CDR3 contains 11 residues. Germline loops: CDR1 MNHEY, CDR2 SVGAGI. V was clipped by 7 bases and J by 12 bases, with 13 bases between them. CDR3 nucleotides: TGTGCCAGCACCTTAAGAGACAGCCAGCATTTT. Its translation: CASTLRDSQHF.

The rearrangement uses TRBV7-2 and TRBJ1-2; 9 nucleotides line up with TRBD1. Germline V lookup: CDR1 SGHTA, CDR2 FQGNSA. Germline trimming cut 4 bases from V and 9 bases from J; bases unmatched to any gene: 9. The CDR3 runs to 14 residues. The CDR3 DNA reads TGTGCCAGCAGCTCCGGACAGGGGAAGTTTAGCTACACCTTC. Its translation: CASSSGQGKFSYTF.

This clone occurred a few times. The V gene is TRBV4-3, the J gene TRBJ2-1; 10 bases map to TRBD2. The CDR3 extends over 14 amino acids. J lost 7 bases, V lost 3 bases, and 3 bases had no gene match. Germline V gene sequence: CDR1 LGHNA, CDR2 YSLEER. In nucleotides, the CDR3 is TGCGCCAGCAGCCACAGCGGGGGGGGGAATGAGCAGTTCTTC. Translation gives CASSHSGGGNEQFF.

This chain joins TRBV7-9 and TRBJ2-7, with a tentative D call TRBD2 (5 bases). The V end was cut by 5 bases, the J end by 5 bases, with 7 bases between. Germline CDR1 reads SEHNR; CDR2 reads FQNEAQ (reference sequence). CDR3 size: 11 residues. The CDR3 loop reads CASSRGHEQYF. The CDR3 DNA is TGTGCCAGCAGCCGGGGTCACGAGCAGTACTTC.

The chain couples TRBV30 to TRBJ1-5; perhaps TRBD1 as D (5 bases). The CDR3 consists of 13 residues. Looked up from germline, CDR1 is GTSNPN and CDR2 is SVGIG (reference sequence). Trimming cost V 2 bases and J 7 bases, with 12 bases left between them. As DNA, the CDR3 is TGTGCCTGGAGTTCGCAGGGTGACCAGCCCCAGCATTTT. Protein product: CAWSSQGDQPQHF.

This clone has only one observation. The chain carries TRBV11-2 and TRBJ1-1; 7 nucleotides agree with TRBD1. The CDR3 extends over 14 amino acids. Germline V gene lookup returns CDR1 SGHAT and CDR2 FQNNGV. J lost 5 bases, V lost 4 bases, and 7 bases had no gene match. For the CDR3, the DNA is TGTGCCAGCAGCTCCCACAGGGGCGAGACTGAAGCTTTCTTT. Translated: CASSSHRGETEAFF. Supplemented by reference TRBV11-2 and TRBJ1-1, the full variable domain reads EAGVAQSPRYKIIEKRQSVAFWCNPISGHATLYWYQQILGQGPKLLIQFQNNGVVDDSQLPKDRFSAERLKGVDSTLKIQPAKLEDSAVYLCASSSHRGETEAFFGQGTRLTVV.

This chain links TRBV6-5 with TRBJ2-7, with TRBD2 as a possible D gene (6 bases). Germline V gives CDR1 MNHEY, CDR2 SVGAGI. Trimming removed 2 bases from V and 0 bases from J, with 8 bases in between. This CDR3 is built from 14 residues. CDR3 nucleotide sequence: TGTGCCAGCAGTTACGGCGGGGCCTCCTACGAGCAGTACTTC. Its protein is CASSYGGASYEQYF.